A selection of T cell receptor beta chains follows, all from one sample in a study of PD-L1 blockade in urothelial cancer. The table came from immunoSEQ multiplex PCR; TCRdb's copy has only in-frame clones and leaves some out. The table includes around 63,000 clones, roughly 76% detected once. Sequencing used PBMCs, obtained around atezolizumab (anti-PD-L1) treatment. The receptor source for this set is a man between 65 and 85 years old with urothelial cancer. The CDR3 runs from the conserved cysteine through the conserved F or W. A D gene is named only where the DNA matches it firmly. Where a row states a size, it is once, few, many or the class of an expanded clone; other rows omit it.

NA,TRBV6-1,14,TRBJ1-3,NA,CASSAHSSGNTIYF,TGTGCCAGCAGTGCGCATAGCTCTGGAAACACCATATATTTT
NA,TRBV7-7,14,TRBJ2-5,TRBD1,CASSARDREETQYF,TGTGCCAGCAGCGCCCGGGACAGGGAAGAGACCCAGTACTTC
NA,TRBV5-1,14,TRBJ2-4,NA,CASSLEASSDIQYF,TGCGCCAGCAGCTTGGAGGCTAGCTCAGACATTCAGTACTTC
once,TRBV5-1,15,TRBJ2-3,TRBD2,CASSLESGVADTQYF,TGCGCCAGCAGCTTGGAAAGCGGGGTGGCAGATACGCAGTATTTT
NA,TRBV7-9,16,TRBJ2-3,TRBD2,CASSFSGLAVADTQYF,TGTGCCAGCAGCTTCTCGGGGCTAGCGGTGGCTGATACGCAGTATTTT
once,TRBV19,16,TRBJ2-1,TRBD2,CASSSQSGVTYNEQFF,TGTGCCAGTAGTTCTCAAAGCGGGGTTACCTACAATGAGCAGTTCTTC
NA,TRBV20-1,8,TRBJ2-4,NA,CSARDRYF,TGCAGTGCTAGAGATCGGTACTTC
NA,TRBV27,13,TRBJ1-2,TRBD1,CASSQTGNYGYTF,TGTGCCAGCAGTCAGACAGGGAACTATGGCTACACCTTC
NA,TRBV15,14,TRBJ1-5,NA,CATSRDRGYQPQHF,TGTGCCACCAGCAGAGATAGGGGGTATCAGCCCCAGCATTTT
NA,TRBV18,14,TRBJ2-7,TRBD2,CASSPSGGVGEQYF,TGTGCCAGCTCACCTTCGGGGGGGGTAGGCGAGCAGTACTTC
NA,TRBV11-2,12,TRBJ2-4,NA,CASSPPRNIQYF,TGTGCCAGCAGCCCTCCGAGGAACATTCAGTACTTC